The clone carrying this TCR beta chain was found many times. The antigen is undetermined. Germline values: CDR1 MDHEN, CDR2 SYDVKM. Trimming stripped 5 bases from V and 3 bases from J, with 17 bases between. The CDR3 sequence is 16 residues long. The data belong to a study of regulatory T cells in long-lasting Graves disease. Whole-study results and caveats: Persistent patients shared 2,500 to 3,000 public clonotypes among themselves. Newly diagnosed patients shared fewer, at under 1,000. Peripheral blood, not thyroid tissue, was the sole material studied.

Assembly of TCR beta libraries relied on iRepertoire HTBI primers together with Arm-PCR of CDR3 regions. TCRdb itself ran the multiplex PCR reads through MiXCR, one entry per CDR3 protein. This table has roughly 400,000 distinct CDR3 sequences, around 21% appearing once. Described time point: persistent/refractory GD, antithyroid drugs over 5 years with positive TRAb. Preparation of the TCR library used RNA extracted from PBMCs. The source material was peripheral blood mononuclear cells (PBMCs), sampled when the disease was refractory, from a patient treated with antithyroid drugs. The sequence was obtained from a female donor with Graves disease. The chain has TRBV28 and TRBJ1-5; the D gene is possibly TRBD1 (6 bases). CDR3 residues: CASSVRTVQNNQPQHF. CDR3 in DNA: TGTGCCAGCAGTGTCCGGACAGTTCAGAACAATCAGCCCCAGCATTTT.